The present T cell receptor beta chain was sequenced within a study of vaccination and CD4 T cells after COVID-19. Study-wide background: Each convalescent patient was PCR positive for SARS-CoV-2 on nasal swab; eight to ten cases were mild and one severe.

This clonotype was seen more than once but under ten times. Its specificity is unknown. Cultured CD4+ T-cell DNA underwent Oncomine TCR Beta short-read sequencing. One entry per CDR3 protein results from TCRdb running MiXCR on the PCR reads. The sample records some 15,000 distinct CDR3 sequences, 45% to 60% being singletons. The V gene lost 5 bases and the J gene lost 2 bases, with 16 bases spanning the gap. The CDR3 covers 16 residues. CDR1 LNHDA and CDR2 SQIVND come from the germline V gene (reference sequence). The treatment denotes: roughly 11-day PBMC culture with coronavirus spike peptide pools or control peptides (ViraFEST assay). There were positive PCR dates ranging from March to December 2020, all predating US Alpha, Beta and Delta variants.

The chain has TRBV19 and TRBJ1-5; a possible D gene is TRBD1 (5 bases). The sequencing input was CD4+ T cells from blood, cultured in vitro. This TCR was recovered from a human donor who had recovered from COVID-19. The CDR3, as DNA: TGTGCCAGTAGTGCATCGGGACCCCTTGGCAATCAGCCCCAGCATTTT. It codes for CASSASGPLGNQPQHF.